The subject of this entry is one TCR beta chain. Its matching antigen is unknown. This entry belongs to a study of post-analysis software for immune sequencing data. Study-wide results and caveats: Five TRBV segments (TRBV5-6, TRBV5-1 and TRBV20-1 among them) occurred more frequently in patients than in controls. Samples from a shared batch, those prepared together, strongly co-clustered by F measure. Those with multiple sclerosis, the patient group, showed significantly lower normalized Chao1 diversity than controls.

The ends were cut back, 0 bases at V and 5 bases at J, with 14 bases in the middle. CDR1 is SGHRS and CDR2 is YFSETQ in the germline V gene. This CDR3 spans 15 amino acids. Unique-molecular-identifier-tagged TCR beta cDNA libraries were used. The yield from about 1 to 10 million T cells was around 500,000 cDNA molecules in total. TCRdb re-analysed the PCR reads in MiXCR, keeping a single row per CDR3 protein. Of approximately 630,000 distinct CDR3 sequences in the sample, around 64% were seen once. The gene calls are TRBV5-1 and TRBJ1-2; D is undetermined. The receptor's source is a girl aged 2-9 years with multiple sclerosis. Material: blood. Here the CDR3 reads CASSLGAADSYGYTF. In nucleotides, the CDR3 is TGCGCCAGCAGCTTGGGGGCCGCCGATTCGTATGGCTACACCTTC.